Listed below are T cell receptor beta chains from one sample, sequenced in a study of blood T cell repertoires in COVID-19. Sequencing used immunoSEQ multiplex PCR; TCRdb keeps in-frame clones, though not all of them. The sample lists some 280,000 clones, roughly 90% occurring once. Specimen: peripheral blood. The receptors were sampled from a woman in her sixties with acute or convalescent COVID-19. The CDR3 runs from the conserved cysteine through the conserved F or W. A D gene is named only where the DNA matches it firmly. Clone size is stated in some rows and not others, as once, few, many or a class when expanded.

TRBV14,TRBJ2-5,.,once,TGTGCCAGCAGCCAAGCGGGGAAGGGGACCCAGTACTTC,CASSQAGKGTQYF
TRBV7-9,TRBJ2-2,TRBD2,.,TGTGCCAGCAGCCCACCGGGACTAGCTTTGGCCGGGGAGCTGTTTTTT,CASSPPGLALAGELFF
TRBV5-1,TRBJ2-7,TRBD1,.,TGCGCCAGCAGCTTAAGGACAGGGAATTCCTACGAGCAGTACTTC,CASSLRTGNSYEQYF
TRBV15,TRBJ2-7,.,.,TGTGCCACCAGCACCACAGGGTGGGGCGTGGGGGAGCAGTACTTC,CATSTTGWGVGEQYF
TRBV3-1/TRBV3-2,TRBJ2-7,.,.,TGTGCCAGCAGCCAAGAGAGGACAGCTCTCTACGAGCAGTACTTC,CASSQERTALYEQYF
TRBV19,TRBJ1-6,TRBD1,.,TGTGCCAGTAGTGGACAGGGCAGTGGGGCCCTCCACTTT,CASSGQGSGALHF
TRBV21-1,TRBJ2-1,.,.,TGTGCCAGCAGCCTTGGGACTAGCGGGGGGCGCAATGAGCAGTTCTTC,CASSLGTSGGRNEQFF
TRBV6-6,TRBJ1-1,.,.,TGTGCCAGCAGTAAAAGGGGATTGAACACTGAAGCTTTCTTT,CASSKRGLNTEAFF
TRBV2,TRBJ2-1,.,.,TGTGCCAGCAGTGAAGGCCAGGTAAATCCCCTTCGCTACAATGAGCAGTTCTTC,CASSEGQVNPLRYNEQFF
TRBV5-1,TRBJ1-2,TRBD1,.,TGCGCCAGCAGCTTGGCACAGGGGGCTAGCTATGGCTACACCTTC,CASSLAQGASYGYTF
TRBV2,TRBJ1-2,.,.,TGTGCCAGCAGTGAAGGACAGGCGCCTAACTATGGCTACACCTTC,CASSEGQAPNYGYTF
TRBV5-1,TRBJ1-6,TRBD1,.,TGCGCCAGCAGCTTGGGACAGGGCAATTCACCCCTCCACTTT,CASSLGQGNSPLHF
TRBV28,TRBJ1-5,.,once,TGTGCCAGCAGACACCCGGGCCCGGGACAGCCCCAGCATTTT,CASRHPGPGQPQHF
TRBV9,TRBJ1-1,.,many,TGTGCCAGCAGCGTAGATACGGGGAACACTGAAGCTTTCTTT,CASSVDTGNTEAFF
TRBV7-9,TRBJ2-1,.,.,TGTGCCAGCAGCTTAGCTAGCGGCAATCTCAATGAGCAGTTCTTC,CASSLASGNLNEQFF
TRBV4-3,TRBJ2-1,TRBD2,.,TGCGCCAGCAGCCAACGGACTAGCGACTACAATGAGCAGTTCTTC,CASSQRTSDYNEQFF
TRBV28,TRBJ2-1,TRBD2,.,TGTGCCAGCAGTTTCCTGACTAGCGGGGGACTCGGGGAGCAGTTCTTC,CASSFLTSGGLGEQFF
TRBV4-3,TRBJ1-3,.,.,TGCGCCAGCAGCCAAGATCCCCCCCAGTTATACTCTGGAAACACCATATATTTT,CASSQDPPQLYSGNTIYF
TRBV12-5,TRBJ1-2,TRBD1,.,TGTGCTAGTGGCGGACAGGGGGCGAATGGCTACACCTTC,CASGGQGANGYTF
TRBV9,TRBJ2-7,TRBD2,.,TGTGCCAGCAGCCCACTAGCGGGAGGATCCTACGAGCAGTACTTC,CASSPLAGGSYEQYF
TRBV10-3,TRBJ1-2,.,.,TGTGCCATCAGCCCGACAGAAGACTATGGCTACACCTTC,CAISPTEDYGYTF
TRBV30,TRBJ2-5,.,.,TGTGCTTGGAGTCGTGGGAGCCGGGAGACCCAGTACTTC,CAWSRGSRETQYF
TRBV2,TRBJ1-1,.,.,TGTGCCAGCAGTGGACGGCAGGGAGGGACTGAAGCTTTCTTT,CASSGRQGGTEAFF
TRBV25-1,TRBJ1-4,TRBD1,.,TGTGCCAGCAGTGACCAGACAGGGGGTGGTGAAAAACTGTTTTTT,CASSDQTGGGEKLFF
TRBV7-3,TRBJ1-3,.,.,TGTGCCAGCAGCTCCTATCTTGGAAACACCATATATTTT,CASSSYLGNTIYF
TRBV27,TRBJ1-4,.,.,TGTGCCAGCAGTTTATCGGCCTTTGGGGGGGAAAAACTGTTTTTT,CASSLSAFGGEKLFF
TRBV4-2,TRBJ1-2,TRBD1,.,TGTGCCAGCAGCCAAGGTCCGGACAGGGAGTACTATGGCTACACCTTC,CASSQGPDREYYGYTF
TRBV6-6,TRBJ2-7,.,.,TGTGCCAGCACCCCAATCAGGGGCGCCCTTGTAGGCGAGCAGTACTTC,CASTPIRGALVGEQYF
TRBV19,TRBJ2-1,TRBD1,once,TGTGCCAGTAGAGATTACAGGGGTTCCTACAATGAGCAGTTCTTC,CASRDYRGSYNEQFF
TRBV2,TRBJ2-6,.,few,TGTGCCAGCAGTGCGACAGCTGGGGCCAACGTCCTGACTTTC,CASSATAGANVLTF
TRBV4-3,TRBJ1-2,TRBD1,.,TGCGCCAGCAGCCCAGCCGGGACAGGGTACGATGGCTACACCTTC,CASSPAGTGYDGYTF
TRBV15,TRBJ1-1,.,once,TGTGCCACCAGCAGAGACAGAAGTACCGAAGCTTTCTTT,CATSRDRSTEAFF
TRBV2,TRBJ2-5,.,.,TGTGCCAGCGGACGACAGACTCGTGTAGAGACCCAGTACTTC,CASGRQTRVETQYF
TRBV7-3,TRBJ2-5,TRBD2,.,TGTGCCAGCAGCTTTTACTCCGGGACTAGCCCCCAAGGGGAGACCCAGTACTTC,CASSFYSGTSPQGETQYF
TRBV28,TRBJ2-5,TRBD1,.,TGTGCCAGCAGCCGCCGGGACAGGGACCAAGAGACCCAGTACTTC,CASSRRDRDQETQYF
TRBV7-9,TRBJ1-5,.,.,TGTGCCAGCAGCTCCCTGGGGCCCTCTCAGCCCCAGCATTTT,CASSSLGPSQPQHF
TRBV19,TRBJ1-1,TRBD1,.,TGTGCCAGTAGTATAGTCCCGGGACAGGGGGCGGTCACTGAAGCTTTCTTT,CASSIVPGQGAVTEAFF
TRBV19,TRBJ1-1,.,.,TGTGCCAGTAGTGTACAGGCAGGCCTTTTGAACACTGAAGCTTTCTTT,CASSVQAGLLNTEAFF
TRBV7-9,TRBJ1-3,.,.,TGTGCCAGCAGCATTGTTCTAGGGGCGGAAGGAAACACCATATATTTT,CASSIVLGAEGNTIYF
TRBV7-3,TRBJ2-5,.,.,TGTGCCAGCAGCTTATCCGGGGGAACAATCCAAGAGACCCAGTACTTC,CASSLSGGTIQETQYF
TRBV28,TRBJ2-5,TRBD1,.,TGTGCCAGCAGTCCTGGGACAGGGGGTTTAGAGACCCAGTACTTC,CASSPGTGGLETQYF
TRBV6-5,TRBJ1-6,.,.,TGTGCCAGCAGTTGGGGGGTCAGCTCCTATAATTCACCCCTCCACTTT,CASSWGVSSYNSPLHF
TRBV6-5,TRBJ2-5,TRBD2,.,TGTGCCAGCAGTTGGCCTACTAGCGGGGGCGGGACCCAGTACTTC,CASSWPTSGGGTQYF
TRBV11-1,TRBJ1-5,.,.,TGTGCCAGCAGTCTGACAGCGAATCAGCCCCAGCATTTT,CASSLTANQPQHF
TRBV3-1/TRBV3-2,TRBJ1-2,.,.,TGTGCCAGCAGCCCGCAAACCATCGGGGGGTTGGGCTACACCTTC,CASSPQTIGGLGYTF
TRBV3-1/TRBV3-2,TRBJ2-5,.,.,TGTGCCAGCAGCCAAGTCGCTAGCTCAGAGACCCAGTACTTC,CASSQVASSETQYF
TRBV18,TRBJ2-7,TRBD2,.,TGTGCCAGCTCACCCCTTGGGGGGGACGAGCAGTACTTC,CASSPLGGDEQYF
TRBV19,TRBJ1-5,TRBD1,few,TGTGCCAGTAGGCACCAGGGGGCCAATCAGCCCCAGCATTTT,CASRHQGANQPQHF
TRBV7-3,TRBJ2-2,.,.,TGTGCCAGCAGCACGGGACAGAACACCGGGGAGCTGTTTTTT,CASSTGQNTGELFF